The 20 T cell receptor beta chains listed next were all sequenced from one sample in a study of a mutant IDH1 vaccine in newly diagnosed glioma. No antigen has been identified for these receptors. Sequencing used immunoSEQ multiplex PCR; TCRdb keeps in-frame clones, though not all of them. The top ten clones hold about 5.2% of a sample with about 11,000 clones, roughly 88% of them seen once. This sample's time point: week 23, last vaccination. Doses consisted of 300 ug of mutant IDH1 20-mer peptide each, paired with topical imiquimod. Source: PBMCs, taken from a glioma patient whose treatment included an IDH1 peptide vaccine. The receptors shown here come from a woman aged 40 to 50 with glioma. Some clones in this sample may be carry-over from other donors' samples.

The chain is built from TRBV5-5 and TRBJ2-7, with D maybe TRBD1 (6 bases). This CDR3 has 14 amino acids. Germline CDR1 SGHKS, CDR2 YYEKEE (reference sequence). Trimming pared 1 base from V and 4 bases from J, leaving 12 bases between. The CDR3 bases are TGTGCCAGCAGCTTGTTGGACAGTCGATACGAGCAGTACTTC. Translated, it gives CASSLLDSRYEQYF.

This clone was recorded only once. This chain links TRBV11-2 with TRBJ1-1; D call uncertain. Germline V gives CDR1 SGHAT, CDR2 FQNNGV. This CDR3 region has 14 residues. V lost 2 bases and J lost 4, with 11 bases in between. The CDR3 region has the DNA TGTGCCAGCAGCTTAAACCCCCTGGGCACTGAAGCTTTCTTT. It is translated as CASSLNPLGTEAFF.

This sequence joins TRBV4-2 and TRBJ2-7; 15 bases align to TRBD2. The V and J ends lost 2 bases and 4 bases, in that order; junction bases with no gene match: 6. This CDR3 spans 17 amino acids. Germline V gives CDR1 LGHNA, CDR2 YNFKEQ. The CDR3 sequence: CASSQLYGTSGRYEQYF. The CDR3 DNA reads TGTGCCAGCAGCCAATTATATGGGACTAGCGGGAGGTACGAGCAGTACTTC.

This sequence joins TRBV7-9 and TRBJ2-2, with 8 positions matching TRBD2. Trimming cost V 8 bases and J 6 bases; bases outside gene matches: 11. Germline V gives CDR1 SEHNR, CDR2 FQNEAQ (reference sequence). The CDR3 extends over 15 amino acids. CDR3 sequence: CASGIGGAFPGELFF. Written as DNA, the CDR3 is TGTGCCAGCGGAATCGGGGGGGCCTTTCCCGGGGAGCTGTTTTTT.

The chain couples TRBV27 to TRBJ2-1; 9 bases are a match to TRBD2. V lost 4 bases to trimming and J lost 3 bases; unmatched junction nucleotides: 7. This CDR3 is built from 16 residues. Germline CDR1 is MNHEY and CDR2 is SMNVEV (reference sequence). The CDR3, as DNA: TGTGCCAGCAGTTCCGGGACTAGCAAAATCTACAATGAGCAGTTCTTC. Protein: CASSSGTSKIYNEQFF.

The gene calls are TRBV19 and TRBJ2-3; tentatively, D is TRBD1 (5 bases). Germline CDR1 LNHDA, CDR2 SQIVND (reference sequence). Between the trimmed V and J ends, which lost 2 bases and 0 bases, there was a span of 12 bases. The CDR3 covers 16 residues. The chain's CDR3 is CASSIFWGESTDTQYF. For the CDR3, the DNA is TGTGCCAGTAGTATATTCTGGGGCGAAAGCACAGATACGCAGTATTTT.

V gene TRBV5-1 combines with J gene TRBJ1-2, with 10 bases lining up with TRBD1. Trimming cost V 2 bases and J 7 bases; bases outside gene matches: 5. The CDR3 spans 14 residues. From germline, CDR1 is SGHRS and CDR2 YFSETQ. In DNA form, the CDR3 reads TGCGCCAGCAGCTTAGGACAGGGGGTCTCTGGCTACACCTTC. Translating gives CASSLGQGVSGYTF. The entire variable domain, with the rest obtained from reference TRBV5-1 and TRBJ1-2, is as follows: KAGVTQTPRYLIKTRGQQVTLSCSPISGHRSVSWYQQTPGQGLQFLFEYFSETQRNKGNFPGRFSGRQFSNSRSEMNVSTLELGDSALYLCASSLGQGVSGYTFGSGTRLTVV.

This clone has a single count. The chain employs TRBV2 and TRBJ2-7; perhaps TRBD1 as D (5 bases). V was shortened by 4 bases and J by 2 bases, with 12 bases between the two germline ends. Germline V gene data show CDR1 as SNHLY and CDR2 as FYNNEI. This CDR3 has 14 residues. The CDR3 region has the DNA TGTGCCAGCAGTGGCCAGGGCTACGCCTACGAGCAGTACTTC. This sequence encodes CASSGQGYAYEQYF.

The J gene is TRBJ2-5, the V gene TRBV12-5, with D perhaps assigned TRBD1 or TRBD2 (5 bases each). This CDR3 comprises 14 residues. V lost 6 bases and J lost 5, with 16 bases in between. Germline assignment: CDR1 LGHNT and CDR2 FRNRAP. The CDR3 loop is CASGWRSSGETQYF. The CDR3 bases are TGTGCTAGTGGCTGGAGGAGCTCAGGGGAGACCCAGTACTTC.

This chain uses TRBV28 with TRBJ2-2, with 7 bases that match TRBD1. The CDR3 length is 15 residues. Germline V CDR1 and CDR2: MDHEN, SYDVKM. J was trimmed by 4 bases and V by 4 bases; bases with no gene match: 6. CDR3 loop: CASSSTGLVTGELFF. The CDR3 nucleotides read TGTGCCAGCAGTTCGACAGGGTTAGTCACCGGGGAGCTGTTTTTT.

The chain uses TRBV14 and TRBJ1-4, with D uncertain. The CDR3 covers 15 residues. The V end was cut by 4 bases, the J end by 6 bases, with 15 bases between. CDR1 SGHDN and CDR2 FVKESK come from the germline V gene. The CDR3 DNA follows: TGTGCCAGCAGCCTAGGGCCCACGAGGGATGAAAAACTGTTTTTT. As protein: CASSLGPTRDEKLFF.

Here the CDR3 reads CASSQEDSPRNYGYTF. The CDR3, as DNA: TGCGCCAGCAGCCAAGAGGACAGCCCCCGTAACTATGGCTACACCTTC. The V and J genes are TRBV4-1 and TRBJ1-2, with D maybe TRBD1 (6 bases). The CDR3 has 16 residues. V lost 0 bases, J lost 1 base, and 12 bases lay in between. CDR1 MGHRA and CDR2 YSYEKL come from the germline V gene.

A few counts support this clone. This sequence joins TRBV7-6 and TRBJ1-2; D gene unclear. CDR1 and CDR2 (germline): SGHVS, FNYEAQ. The CDR3 totals 16 residues. Trimming removed 1 base from V and 4 bases from J, with 16 bases in between. The CDR3 sequence is CASSLVGPGDGYGYTF. In nucleotides, the CDR3 is TGTGCCAGCAGCTTAGTGGGTCCGGGAGATGGCTATGGCTACACCTTC.

The chain couples TRBV30 to TRBJ1-1; D unresolved. This CDR3 has 14 amino acids. CDR1 is GTSNPN and CDR2 is SVGIG in the germline V gene (reference sequence). Trimming cost V 3 bases and J 0 bases, with 11 bases left between them. CDR3 DNA: TGTGCCTGGAGGGAGAAAGGATTGAACACTGAAGCTTTCTTT. This gives the protein CAWREKGLNTEAFF.

This chain connects TRBV7-2 to TRBJ2-3; the D gene could be TRBD1 or TRBD2 (5 bases each). The CDR3 is 16 residues long. Trimming removed 1 base at V and 2 bases at J, with 13 bases between. The germline V gene encodes CDR1 SGHTA and CDR2 FQGNSA. DNA of the CDR3: TGTGCCAGCAGCTTAGATCCGGGGACCCACACAGATACGCAGTATTTT. This sequence encodes CASSLDPGTHTDTQYF.

The gene calls are TRBV27 and TRBJ2-5; D tentatively fits TRBD1 or TRBD2 (5 bases each). The V end lost 2 bases, the J end lost 6 bases, and 19 bases lay between the germline ends. Germline V lookup: CDR1 MNHEY, CDR2 SMNVEV (reference sequence). The CDR3 length is 16 residues. The CDR3 nucleotides read TGTGCCAGCAGTTTAAGGGGTAGCGCAAATCTAAAGACCCAGTACTTC. This codes for CASSLRGSANLKTQYF.

This chain links TRBV15 with TRBJ1-3, with D tentatively TRBD1 (5 bases). CDR1 is LNHNV, CDR2 YYDKDF, per germline (reference sequence). The CDR3 length is 15 residues. V was clipped by 5 bases and J by 0 bases, with 11 bases between them. The CDR3 region has the DNA TGTGCCACCAGCTGGGGTCAGGGCTCTGGAAACACCATATATTTT. This translates into CATSWGQGSGNTIYF.

V and J are TRBV7-8 and TRBJ1-4; D not certain. Germline V gene lookup returns CDR1 SGHVS and CDR2 FQNEAQ. The CDR3 totals 12 residues. Trimming removed 7 bases from V and 5 bases from J, with 8 bases in between. CDR3 bases: TGTGCCAGCACCCGGGGAAATGAAAAACTGTTTTTT. This translates into CASTRGNEKLFF.

The J gene is TRBJ1-2, the V gene TRBV10-3; unclear D gene. Trimming took off 4 bases at V and 5 bases at J, with 11 bases between the two ends. CDR1 is ENHRY, CDR2 SYGVKD, per germline. This CDR3 has 13 amino acids. The CDR3 nucleotides read TGTGCCATCAGTGGCGCGAGGGAGTATGGCTACACCTTC. This encodes CAISGAREYGYTF.

J is TRBJ1-1 and V is TRBV14; unclear D gene. Trimming pared 0 bases from V and 8 bases from J, leaving 10 bases between. Germline lookup yields CDR1 SGHDN and CDR2 FVKESK. The CDR3 runs 13 residues. CDR3 sequence: CASSQDPRLEAFF. CDR3 DNA: TGTGCCAGCAGCCAAGATCCCCGCTTGGAAGCTTTCTTT.